This T cell receptor (beta chain) was recorded in a study of blood T cells in healthy people across ages. V shed 1 base and J shed 1 base, with 7 bases lying between them. CDR3 size: 14 residues. PCR was performed a second time for roughly 7 to 12 cycles using a sample-barcoded 5' primer and a J-beta primer mix. One entry per CDR3 protein, called by TCRdb with MiXCR from the 5' RACE reads. This sample has over a million distinct CDR3 sequences, with under 30% found just once. This same sample was also taken into another study, of T cells of mothers and their children.

This sequence originates from a girl between 2 and 10 years old in good health. The rearrangement links TRBV12-3 or TRBV12-4 to TRBJ1-1; D uncertain. Specimen: blood. CDR3 sequence (DNA): TGTGCCAGCAGTTTAGGGGATACGAACACTGAAGCTTTCTTT. Translated, it gives CASSLGDTNTEAFF.